Shown below are 11 T cell receptor beta chains from a single sample sequenced in a study of cytomegalovirus exposure and HLA in healthy donors. PCR primers comprised 60 Vbeta and 13 Jbeta primers. TCRdb's table, derived via immunoSEQ multiplex PCR, lists solely in-frame clones and lacks some. Among 100,000 to 140,000 clones listed, 65% to 85% were seen once. Sequencing was performed on PBMCs. These TCRs come from a man aged 18 to 29 in good health and CMV-seronegative.

V gene TRBV6-5 combines with J gene TRBJ1-6; TRBD1 matches 10 bases. Trimming removed 6 bases from V and 10 bases from J; junction bases left unmatched: 6. The CDR3 length is 14 residues. Looked up from germline, CDR1 is MNHEY and CDR2 is SVGAGI. The CDR3 bases are TGTGCCAGCAGGGGACAGGGGACGAACTCACCCCTCCACTTT. The encoded protein is CASRGQGTNSPLHF.

The DNA for the CDR3 is TGTGCCAGCAGCCCAGGGTCCTTTTCCTACGAGCAGTACTTC. It specifies CASSPGSFSYEQYF. The chain employs TRBV9 and TRBJ2-7, with D perhaps TRBD1 (5 bases). CDR1 and CDR2 from the germline V gene are SGDLS and YYNGEE. Trimming took off 4 bases at V and 1 base at J, with 12 bases between the two ends. CDR3 length: 14 residues.

The CDR3: CASSLLAGGTDTQYF. The CDR3 region has the DNA TGTGCCAGCAGCTTACTAGCGGGGGGCACAGATACGCAGTATTTT. V gene TRBV7-8 combines with J gene TRBJ2-3; 10 positions agree with TRBD2. CDR3 length: 15 amino acids. Germline V gene sequence: CDR1 SGHVS, CDR2 FQNEAQ. V shed 2 bases, J shed 1 base, and the junction held 0 bases outside the gene matches.

The chain joins TRBV6-5 to TRBJ2-5; weak D call: TRBD2 (5 bases). The CDR3 spans 16 residues. The V gene's germline CDR1 is MNHEY and CDR2 SVGAGI. Trimming shortened V by 2 bases and J by 5 bases, and 18 bases separated the two germline ends. CDR3: CASSYPLGSGGETQYF. CDR3 coding DNA: TGTGCCAGCAGTTACCCCTTAGGATCTGGCGGGGAGACCCAGTACTTC.

This clone occurred a few times. V usage is TRBV4-3 and J usage is TRBJ1-6, with a tentative D call TRBD1 (5 bases). The CDR3 is made up of 15 amino acids. Between the trimmed V and J ends, which lost 0 bases and 7 bases, there was a span of 10 bases. Germline-derived CDR1 and CDR2 are LGHNA and YSLEER. The CDR3 spells CASSQDSAGNSPLHF. The CDR3 DNA follows: TGCGCCAGCAGCCAAGATTCGGCAGGGAATTCACCCCTCCACTTT.

V is TRBV6-1 and J is TRBJ2-1, with unresolved D. The CDR3 consists of 15 residues. CDR1 and CDR2 from the germline V gene are MNHNS and SASEGT. The V and J ends lost 1 base and 4 bases respectively, with 11 bases between them. The CDR3 bases are TGTGCCAGCAGTGAAGAATTTCAGATTTACAATGAGCAGTTCTTC. Residues: CASSEEFQIYNEQFF.

This clone showed up just a few times. The chain couples TRBV6-1 to TRBJ1-6; D not resolved. This CDR3 contains 15 residues. V was shortened by 7 bases and J by 7 bases, with 17 bases between the two germline ends. The germline gives CDR1 MNHNS, CDR2 SASEGT. The CDR3 DNA sequence: TGTGCCAGCACCCCGACACTCGAACGCAATTCACCCCTCCACTTT. Encoded protein: CASTPTLERNSPLHF.

This clone was picked up a small number of times. The V gene is TRBV19, the J gene TRBJ1-1, with 7 nucleotides matching TRBD1. This CDR3 is 16 amino acids long. CDR1 is LNHDA, CDR2 SQIVND, per germline (reference sequence). J gave up 0 bases and V 5 bases, and 9 bases lay outside the gene matches. The CDR3 DNA follows: TGTGCCAGTAGTCCGCGACAGGGAGGCATGAACACTGAAGCTTTCTTT. It codes for CASSPRQGGMNTEAFF.

The chain combines TRBV28 with TRBJ1-2; D not resolved. The germline V gene has CDR1 MDHEN and CDR2 SYDVKM. The CDR3 loop spans 13 amino acids. Trimming removed 7 bases from V and 8 bases from J, with 17 bases in between. The CDR3 loop reads CASTLPRLKGYTF. The CDR3 DNA follows: TGTGCCAGCACCCTCCCGAGGCTCAAGGGCTACACCTTC.

The rearrangement links TRBV7-3 to TRBJ1-1, with 7 bases lining up with TRBD1. Germline V lookup: CDR1 SGHTA, CDR2 FQGTGA. The J segment lost 4 bases and the V segment lost 2 bases, leaving 13 bases of the junction unmatched. The CDR3 spans 17 residues. CDR3 region: CASSLRAETGRGTEAFF. DNA of the CDR3: TGTGCCAGCAGCTTACGGGCGGAGACAGGGAGAGGCACTGAAGCTTTCTTT.

The V call is TRBV5-1, the J call TRBJ2-5; D may be TRBD1 (6 bases). V shed 0 bases and J shed 3 bases, with 15 bases lying between them. The CDR3 is 16 amino acids. Germline CDR1 and CDR2: SGHRS and YFSETQ. CDR3 loop: CASSLGTRTVEETQYF. DNA for the CDR3: TGCGCCAGCAGCTTGGGCACCCGGACAGTAGAAGAGACCCAGTACTTC.